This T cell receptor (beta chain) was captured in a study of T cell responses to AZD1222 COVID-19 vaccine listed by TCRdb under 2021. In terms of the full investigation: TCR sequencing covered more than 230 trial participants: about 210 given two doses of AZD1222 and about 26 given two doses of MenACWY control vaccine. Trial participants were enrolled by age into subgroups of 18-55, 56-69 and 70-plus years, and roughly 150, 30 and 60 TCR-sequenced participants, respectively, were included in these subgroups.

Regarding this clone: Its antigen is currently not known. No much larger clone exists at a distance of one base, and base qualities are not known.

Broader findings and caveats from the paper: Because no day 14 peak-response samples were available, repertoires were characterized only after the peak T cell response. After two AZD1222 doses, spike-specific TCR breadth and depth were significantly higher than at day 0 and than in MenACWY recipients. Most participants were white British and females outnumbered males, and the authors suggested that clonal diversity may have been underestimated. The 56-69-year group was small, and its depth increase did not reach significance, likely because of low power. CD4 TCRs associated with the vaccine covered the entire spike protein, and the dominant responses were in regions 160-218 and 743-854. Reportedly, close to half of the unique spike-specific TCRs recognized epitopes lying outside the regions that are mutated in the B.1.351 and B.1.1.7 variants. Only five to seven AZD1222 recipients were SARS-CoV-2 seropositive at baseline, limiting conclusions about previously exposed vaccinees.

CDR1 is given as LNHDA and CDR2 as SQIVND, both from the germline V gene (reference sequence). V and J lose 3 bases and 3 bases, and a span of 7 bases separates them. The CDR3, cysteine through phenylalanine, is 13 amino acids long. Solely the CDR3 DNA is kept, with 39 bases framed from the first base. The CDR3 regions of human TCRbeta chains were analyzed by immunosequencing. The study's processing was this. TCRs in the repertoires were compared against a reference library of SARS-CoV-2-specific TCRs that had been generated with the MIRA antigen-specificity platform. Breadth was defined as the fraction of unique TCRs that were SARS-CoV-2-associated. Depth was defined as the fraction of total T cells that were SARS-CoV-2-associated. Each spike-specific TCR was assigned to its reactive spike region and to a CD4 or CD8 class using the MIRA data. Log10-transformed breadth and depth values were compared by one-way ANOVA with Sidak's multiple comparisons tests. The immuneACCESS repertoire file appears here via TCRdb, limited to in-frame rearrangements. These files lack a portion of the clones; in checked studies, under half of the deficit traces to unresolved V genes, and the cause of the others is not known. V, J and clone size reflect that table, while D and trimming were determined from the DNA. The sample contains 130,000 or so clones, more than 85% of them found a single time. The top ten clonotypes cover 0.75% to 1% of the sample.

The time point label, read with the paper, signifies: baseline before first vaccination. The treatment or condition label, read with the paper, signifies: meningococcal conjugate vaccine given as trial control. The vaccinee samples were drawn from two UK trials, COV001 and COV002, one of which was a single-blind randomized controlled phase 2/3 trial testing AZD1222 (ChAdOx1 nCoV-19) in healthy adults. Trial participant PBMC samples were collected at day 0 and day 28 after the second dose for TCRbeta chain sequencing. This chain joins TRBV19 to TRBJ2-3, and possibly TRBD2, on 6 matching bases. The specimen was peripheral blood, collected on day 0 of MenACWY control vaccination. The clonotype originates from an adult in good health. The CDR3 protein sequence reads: CASSMEGTDTQYF. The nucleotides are TGTGCCAGTAGTATGGAGGGTACAGATACGCAGTATTTT.